The 8 T cell receptor beta chains presented below share a single source sample, sequenced in a study of blood T cell repertoires in COVID-19. Generated by immunoSEQ multiplex PCR, the TCRdb table keeps only in-frame clones and is missing some. The repertoire has some 120,000 clones, 90% of them found once; the top ten carry 1.8%. What was sequenced was peripheral blood. These receptors came from a human donor with active COVID-19. The donor label of this sample is uncertain.

The chain has TRBV23-1 and TRBJ1-4; D is uncertain. TRBV23-1 is an open reading frame whose function is uncertain. The CDR3 contains 15 residues. Trimming removed 0 bases from V and 6 bases from J, with 11 bases in between. The CDR3: CASSQSGVADEKLFF. CDR3 in DNA: TGCGCCAGCAGTCAATCCGGGGTGGCCGATGAAAAACTGTTTTTT.

This clone was counted once. The V gene is TRBV7-2, the J gene TRBJ2-7; tentative D call: TRBD1 (6 bases). The CDR3 length is 14 residues. Germline CDR1 SGHTA, CDR2 FQGNSA. Trimming stripped 2 bases from V and 4 bases from J, with 12 bases between. Written as DNA, the CDR3 is TGTGCCAGCAGCTTATTACAGGGACAATACGAGCAGTACTTC. It is translated as CASSLLQGQYEQYF.

The chain combines TRBV5-5 with TRBJ2-1; TRBD2 is a possible D gene (6 bases). Per germline, CDR1 SGHKS and CDR2 YYEKEE (reference sequence). This CDR3 spans 15 amino acids. Trimming took off 0 bases at V and 0 bases at J, with 7 bases between the two ends. The CDR3 sequence: CASSLAGSSYNEQFF. The CDR3 DNA sequence: TGTGCCAGCAGCTTGGCCGGGAGCTCCTACAATGAGCAGTTCTTC.

The V gene is TRBV6-1, the J gene TRBJ1-5; D gene unclear. The CDR3 loop spans 13 amino acids. Germline CDR1 is MNHNS and CDR2 is SASEGT. The V end was cut by 2 bases, the J end by 4 bases, with 6 bases between. In DNA, the CDR3 is TGTGCCAGCAGTGAACTGGCTAATCAGCCCCAGCATTTT. Its protein is CASSELANQPQHF.

This chain connects TRBV6-2 or TRBV6-3 to TRBJ2-7; no reliable D call. This CDR3 region has 15 residues. Germline values: CDR1 MNHEY, CDR2 SVGEGT. Trimming stripped 5 bases from V and 3 bases from J, with 17 bases between. Here the CDR3 DNA reads TGTGCCAGCAGTCCCTTGGCGGAAAAATTCTACGAGCAGTACTTC. Encoded protein: CASSPLAEKFYEQYF.

The CDR3 DNA follows: TGTGCCAGCAGTCCCCAGGGGGCGCCTCGGAATTCACCCCTCCACTTT. It encodes CASSPQGAPRNSPLHF. The chain has TRBV27 and TRBJ1-6; 8 bases are a match to TRBD1. V lost 5 bases, J lost 7 bases, and 10 bases stayed unmatched. CDR1 is MNHEY and CDR2 is SMNVEV in the germline V gene (reference sequence). This CDR3 has 16 amino acids.

This rearrangement joins TRBV5-6 to TRBJ2-7, with 7 bases that match TRBD1. There are 15 residues in the CDR3. Unmatched junction bases numbered 11, after V lost 5 bases and J lost 3 bases. The V gene's germline CDR1 is SGHDT and CDR2 YYEEEE. CDR3 protein: CASSPGQETYYEQYF. CDR3 in DNA: TGTGCCAGCAGTCCCGGACAGGAGACGTACTACGAGCAGTACTTC.

This chain connects TRBV5-6 to TRBJ1-6; maybe TRBD1 (6 bases). V was pared by 2 bases and J by 7 bases, with 25 bases between. The CDR3 spans 19 residues. Germline CDR1 is SGHDT and CDR2 is YYEEEE. The CDR3 reads CASSLLLVTGMNVNSPLHF. The CDR3 coding sequence is TGTGCCAGCAGCTTACTTTTGGTCACAGGGATGAACGTCAATTCACCCCTCCACTTT.